A single sample gave rise to the 12 T cell receptor beta chains below, sequenced in a study of PD-1 blockade in classical Hodgkin lymphoma. Time point reported: newly diagnosed, previously untreated cHL patient sample. Clones were read by immunoSEQ multiplex PCR, and TCRdb kept only the in-frame ones, dropping some. The profile shows about 20,000 clones, over 75% of them singletons. The sequenced material came from peripheral blood mononuclear cells (PBMCs). All receptors derive from a human donor with classical Hodgkin lymphoma.

The chain recombines TRBV11-2 with TRBJ2-6, with no clear D. The V end lost 5 bases, the J end lost 2 bases, and 13 bases lay between the germline ends. Germline V gene sequence: CDR1 SGHAT, CDR2 FQNNGV. This CDR3 comprises 16 residues. CDR3 residues: CASSPLRPAGANVLTF. The CDR3, as DNA: TGTGCCAGCAGCCCGCTTCGGCCAGCTGGGGCCAACGTCCTGACTTTC. The entire variable domain, with the rest obtained from reference TRBV11-2 and TRBJ2-6, is as follows: EAGVAQSPRYKIIEKRQSVAFWCNPISGHATLYWYQQILGQGPKLLIQFQNNGVVDDSQLPKDRFSAERLKGVDSTLKIQPAKLEDSAVYLCASSPLRPAGANVLTFGAGSRLTVL.

The genes are TRBV5-1 and TRBJ2-7; D might be TRBD1 (6 bases). Germline V gene sequence: CDR1 SGHRS, CDR2 YFSETQ. Trimming stripped 0 bases from V and 3 bases from J, with 10 bases between. The CDR3 runs 14 residues. CDR3: CASSLATGNYEQYF. CDR3 bases: TGCGCCAGCAGCTTGGCCACAGGGAACTACGAGCAGTACTTC.

The chain couples TRBV12-5 to TRBJ1-2; no reliable D call. The V and J ends lost 1 base and 9 bases respectively, with 6 bases between them. Looked up from germline, CDR1 is LGHNT and CDR2 is FRNRAP. The CDR3 runs to 11 residues. The CDR3 loop is CASGLGDRYTF. Here the CDR3 DNA reads TGTGCTAGTGGTTTGGGGGATCGCTACACCTTC.

This rearrangement joins TRBV25-1 to TRBJ1-2; a weak D match, TRBD1 (5 bases). V lost 7 bases and J lost 4, with 13 bases in between. Germline CDR1 and CDR2: MGHDK and SYGVNS. The CDR3 has 13 residues. CDR3 bases: TGTGCCAGCAAGCCGGGGGGACCCTATGGCTACACCTTC. Its translation is CASKPGGPYGYTF.

This chain uses TRBV28 with TRBJ2-7, with D perhaps TRBD1 (6 bases). Germline CDR1 is MDHEN and CDR2 is SYDVKM. Trimming stripped 5 bases from V and 3 bases from J, with 14 bases between. This CDR3 is built from 14 residues. CDR3 DNA: TGTGCCAGCAGTCAACAGGGTGAGGGCTACGAGCAGTACTTC. Translating gives CASSQQGEGYEQYF.

The chain has TRBV12-2 and TRBJ2-1; the table's D gene call, TRBD1, was not cross checked with the DNA. TRBV12-2 represents a pseudogene. The CDR3 is 18 residues long. The CDR3 region has the DNA TGTGCAAGTCGCAAAGGTATCCGACAGAGGAGCTCCTACAATGAGCAGTTCTTC. It encodes CASRKGIRQRSSYNEQFF.

This chain links TRBV4-1 with TRBJ1-5; D is perhaps TRBD1 (5 bases). V shed 3 bases and J shed 4 bases, with 10 bases lying between them. Germline V gene sequence: CDR1 MGHRA, CDR2 YSYEKL. CDR3 length: 14 residues. CDR3 in DNA: TGCGCCAGCAGCCACGACAGAGTAAATCAGCCCCAGCATTTT. It is translated as CASSHDRVNQPQHF.

V gene TRBV28 combines with J gene TRBJ2-3; TRBD2 matches at 7 bases. V lost 9 bases and J lost 2; bases outside the gene matches: 11. Looked up from germline, CDR1 is MDHEN and CDR2 is SYDVKM. The CDR3 has 15 residues. For the CDR3, the DNA is TGTGCCAGTACTAGCGCCCGCCAAAACACAGATACGCAGTATTTT. This encodes CASTSARQNTDTQYF.

This clone was picked up a small number of times. V and J are TRBV6-4 and TRBJ2-2; 7 nucleotides match TRBD2. This CDR3 is 14 amino acids long. Trimming took 5 bases from V and 3 from J; bases not matched to a gene: 3. Per the germline V gene, CDR1 is MRHNA and CDR2 is SNTAGT. The CDR3 DNA reads as TGTGCCAGCAGTATGGCGGGAGACACCGGGGAGCTGTTTTTT. This codes for CASSMAGDTGELFF.

The chain has TRBV4-1 and TRBJ2-5; weak D call: TRBD1 (5 bases). Germline V lookup: CDR1 MGHRA, CDR2 YSYEKL. This CDR3 is built from 14 residues. V shed 5 bases and J shed 3 bases, with 13 bases lying between them. The CDR3 is CASSLSDIEETQYF. The CDR3 DNA follows: TGCGCCAGCAGCTTATCGGACATAGAAGAGACCCAGTACTTC.

This chain connects TRBV7-8 to TRBJ2-1; D might be TRBD1 (6 bases). Deletions cut 5 bases from V and 2 bases from J, with 13 bases between. The CDR3 has 15 residues. Germline assignment: CDR1 SGHVS and CDR2 FQNEAQ. CDR3 in DNA: TGTGCCAGCAGCCCCCAGGGGCAGGCCTACAATGAGCAGTTCTTC. Its translation: CASSPQGQAYNEQFF.

This clone was counted once. The chain has TRBV18 and TRBJ2-7; 7 bases are shared with TRBD2. V lost 1 base, J lost 2 bases, and 2 bases stayed unmatched. The CDR3 sequence is 14 residues long. Germline values: CDR1 KGHSH, CDR2 LQKENI. DNA for the CDR3: TGTGCCAGCTCACCACTAGCGGGTACCTACGAGCAGTACTTC. It yields the protein CASSPLAGTYEQYF.